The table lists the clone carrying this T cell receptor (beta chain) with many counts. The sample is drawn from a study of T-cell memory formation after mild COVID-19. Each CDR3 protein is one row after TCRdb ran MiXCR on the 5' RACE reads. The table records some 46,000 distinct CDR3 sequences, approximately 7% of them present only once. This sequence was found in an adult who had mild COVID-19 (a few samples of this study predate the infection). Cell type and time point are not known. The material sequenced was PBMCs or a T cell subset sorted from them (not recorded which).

This CDR3 reads CSARLRENTQYF. For the CDR3, the DNA is TGCAGTGCTAGACTGAGGGAAAATACGCAGTATTTT. V gene TRBV20-1 combines with J gene TRBJ2-3, with D perhaps TRBD2 (5 bases). Trimming took 2 bases from V and 7 from J, leaving 10 bases between them. Looked up from germline, CDR1 is DFQATT and CDR2 is SNEGSKA (reference sequence). The CDR3 spans 12 residues.